This TCR beta chain emerged from a study of T cells in localized non-small cell lung cancer. The V gene lost 3 bases and the J gene lost 1 base, with 6 bases spanning the gap. Germline values: CDR1 GTSNPN, CDR2 SVGIG (reference sequence). The length of the CDR3 is 13 residues. Method: immunoSEQ multiplex PCR; TCRdb's copy keeps in-frame clones and lacks some. The sample has 20,000 to 30,000 clones, approximately 83% seen once. A word on this clone: Its target is unknown.

Study results and limitations: Adjacent lung was found to contain a median roughly 60 of the top 100 tumor clones. Sequencing was limited to one tumor region, leaving the possibility of heterogeneity open. Elevated circulating T cell density in blood was associated with longer overall survival. Among the tissues sampled, uninvolved adjacent lung had the highest T cell clonality, above tumor.

The origin of this receptor is a man aged 40 to 70 with stage II lung adenocarcinoma. The chain recombines TRBV30 with TRBJ2-2, with D perhaps matching TRBD1 (5 bases). This specimen was PBMCs, taken before any cancer treatment. In nucleotides, the CDR3 is TGTGCCTGGAGGGACAAGAACACCGGGGAGCTGTTTTTT. Protein sequence: CAWRDKNTGELFF.